Listed below are T cell receptor beta chains from one sample, sequenced in a study of cytomegalovirus exposure and HLA in healthy donors. Sequencing was performed with immunoSEQ multiplex PCR; in TCRdb, only in-frame clones are kept and a portion is missing. The sample data list tens of thousands of clones. Sequencing was carried out using PBMCs. The receptors stem from a man aged 25 to 40 in good health and CMV-seropositive. The CDR3 runs from the conserved cysteine through the conserved F or W. A D gene is named only where the DNA matches it firmly. A row's size may be missing; if present it is once, few, many or a size class.

V: TRBV5-1
length: 17
D: TRBD1
J: TRBJ2-1
size: NA
CDR3: CASSLDTGTGSYNEQFF
DNA: TGCGCCAGCAGCTTGGACACCGGGACAGGTTCCTACAATGAGCAGTTCTTC

V: TRBV9
length: 15
D: TRBD1
J: TRBJ1-3
size: medium-sized
CDR3: CASSTGQGTGNTIYF
DNA: TGTGCCAGCAGCACAGGACAGGGGACTGGAAACACCATATATTTT

V: TRBV6-5
length: 14
D: NA
J: TRBJ2-3
size: NA
CDR3: CASKVTVSTDTQYF
DNA: TGTGCCAGCAAAGTGACAGTGAGCACAGATACGCAGTATTTT

V: TRBV2
length: 17
D: TRBD2
J: TRBJ2-1
size: NA
CDR3: CASRERRLAGSYNEQFF
DNA: TGTGCCAGCAGGGAACGGAGGCTAGCGGGATCCTACAATGAGCAGTTCTTC

V: TRBV9
length: 15
D: TRBD1
J: TRBJ2-4
size: NA
CDR3: CASSVKGRGLDIQYF
DNA: TGTGCCAGCAGCGTAAAGGGAAGGGGGCTGGACATTCAGTACTTC

V: TRBV4-2
length: 14
D: TRBD2
J: TRBJ2-2
size: NA
CDR3: CASRAGANTGELFF
DNA: TGTGCCAGCAGAGCGGGGGCGAACACCGGGGAGCTGTTTTTT

V: TRBV5-5
length: 16
D: NA
J: TRBJ1-2
size: NA
CDR3: CASSPWTTAANYGYTF
DNA: TGTGCCAGCAGCCCCTGGACAACCGCTGCTAACTATGGCTACACCTTC

V: TRBV6-5
length: 14
D: NA
J: TRBJ1-1
size: NA
CDR3: CASRSLGKGTEAFF
DNA: TGTGCCAGCAGGTCTCTTGGTAAGGGGACTGAAGCTTTCTTT

V: TRBV9
length: 14
D: NA
J: TRBJ1-1
size: NA
CDR3: CASSRGLKETEAFF
DNA: TGTGCCAGCAGCCGAGGGCTCAAGGAGACTGAAGCTTTCTTT

V: TRBV11-2
length: 14
D: NA
J: TRBJ2-7
size: NA
CDR3: CASRKGGGYYEQYF
DNA: TGTGCCAGCAGGAAGGGGGGAGGGTATTACGAGCAGTACTTC

V: TRBV25-1
length: 13
D: TRBD1
J: TRBJ2-7
size: NA
CDR3: CASRDPGQYEQYF
DNA: TGTGCCAGCAGGGATCCGGGACAGTACGAGCAGTACTTC

V: TRBV9
length: 15
D: NA
J: TRBJ2-3
size: NA
CDR3: CASSVERGSTDTQYF
DNA: TGTGCCAGCAGCGTAGAACGGGGGTCCACAGATACGCAGTATTTT

V: TRBV5-4
length: 16
D: TRBD2
J: TRBJ2-7
size: NA
CDR3: CATGGQEREGRDEQYF
DNA: TGTGCCACCGGAGGGCAGGAGCGGGAGGGCCGGGACGAGCAGTACTTC

V: TRBV6-5
length: 13
D: NA
J: TRBJ2-7
size: NA
CDR3: CASSADSTYEQYF
DNA: TGTGCCAGCAGTGCGGACAGCACCTACGAGCAGTACTTC

V: TRBV2
length: 11
D: TRBD1
J: TRBJ1-2
size: NA
CDR3: CASKPTGGQTF
DNA: TGTGCCAGCAAACCGACAGGGGGCCAAACCTTC

V: TRBV5-4
length: 14
D: TRBD1
J: TRBJ2-1
size: NA
CDR3: CASSFLTGANEQFF
DNA: TGTGCCAGCAGCTTTTTGACAGGGGCCAATGAGCAGTTCTTC

V: TRBV9
length: 13
D: NA
J: TRBJ1-1
size: NA
CDR3: CASSRDKNTEAFF
DNA: TGTGCCAGCAGCCGTGACAAGAACACTGAAGCTTTCTTT

V: TRBV9
length: 13
D: NA
J: TRBJ1-1
size: NA
CDR3: CASSGEDNTEAFF
DNA: TGTGCCAGCAGCGGCGAGGATAACACTGAAGCTTTCTTT

V: TRBV4-1
length: 14
D: NA
J: TRBJ1-1
size: NA
CDR3: CASSQELMNTEAFF
DNA: TGCGCCAGCAGCCAAGAACTTATGAACACTGAAGCTTTCTTT

V: TRBV7-8
length: 13
D: NA
J: TRBJ2-7
size: NA
CDR3: CASSLARPDEQYF
DNA: TGTGCCAGCAGCTTAGCGCGGCCAGACGAGCAGTACTTC

V: TRBV11-3
length: 13
D: NA
J: TRBJ2-7
size: NA
CDR3: CASSLEGGYEQYF
DNA: TGTGCCAGCAGCTTAGAGGGGGGCTACGAGCAGTACTTC

V: TRBV19
length: 15
D: TRBD2
J: TRBJ2-7
size: NA
CDR3: CASSTSSGGIYEQYF
DNA: TGTGCCAGTAGTACTAGTTCGGGGGGAATCTACGAGCAGTACTTC

V: TRBV28
length: 15
D: NA
J: TRBJ2-1
size: NA
CDR3: CASSLETRVGNEQFF
DNA: TGTGCCAGCAGTTTGGAGACTAGAGTCGGCAATGAGCAGTTCTTC

V: TRBV30
length: 16
D: TRBD1
J: TRBJ1-2
size: NA
CDR3: CAWSPSPDRGLYGYTF
DNA: TGTGCCTGGAGCCCCTCCCCCGACAGGGGGCTCTATGGCTACACCTTC

V: TRBV10-3
length: 16
D: NA
J: TRBJ2-1
size: NA
CDR3: CAISETQGSLVNEQFF
DNA: TGTGCCATCAGTGAGACCCAGGGATCTCTTGTCAATGAGCAGTTCTTC

V: TRBV30
length: 13
D: NA
J: TRBJ2-1
size: NA
CDR3: CAWSAQGRNEQFF
DNA: TGTGCCTGGAGTGCCCAGGGGCGCAATGAGCAGTTCTTC

V: TRBV13
length: 14
D: TRBD1
J: TRBJ1-1
size: NA
CDR3: CASSLTGGHTEAFF
DNA: TGTGCCAGCAGCTTGACAGGGGGGCACACTGAAGCTTTCTTT

V: TRBV18
length: 17
D: NA
J: TRBJ2-1
size: NA
CDR3: CASSPPWGLPEYNEQFF
DNA: TGTGCCAGCTCACCGCCATGGGGACTTCCGGAGTACAATGAGCAGTTCTTC

V: TRBV5-1
length: 17
D: TRBD1
J: TRBJ1-2
size: NA
CDR3: CASSSRQGTLLNYGYTF
DNA: TGCGCCAGCAGCTCAAGACAGGGGACCCTACTTAACTATGGCTACACCTTC

V: TRBV5-5
length: 14
D: TRBD1
J: TRBJ2-7
size: NA
CDR3: CASSGGDRGDEQYF
DNA: TGTGCCAGCAGCGGGGGGGACAGGGGCGACGAGCAGTACTTC

V: TRBV5-1
length: 14
D: NA
J: TRBJ2-3
size: NA
CDR3: CASSLGEFADTQYF
DNA: TGCGCCAGCAGCTTGGGGGAGTTCGCAGATACGCAGTATTTT

V: TRBV5-6
length: 14
D: NA
J: TRBJ2-5
size: NA
CDR3: CASSLVGAGETQYF
DNA: TGTGCCAGCAGCTTGGTGGGGGCAGGGGAGACCCAGTACTTC

V: TRBV6-6
length: 13
D: TRBD1
J: TRBJ1-6
size: NA
CDR3: CASRRQGNSPLHF
DNA: TGTGCCAGCAGACGACAGGGGAATTCACCCCTCCACTTT

V: TRBV10-3
length: 14
D: NA
J: TRBJ2-5
size: NA
CDR3: CAISESEGGETQYF
DNA: TGTGCCATCAGTGAGTCGGAGGGGGGGGAGACCCAGTACTTC

V: TRBV6-1
length: 12
D: TRBD1
J: TRBJ1-2
size: NA
CDR3: CASRDRVYGYTF
DNA: TGTGCCAGCCGGGACAGGGTATATGGCTACACCTTC

V: TRBV27
length: 13
D: TRBD1
J: TRBJ2-7
size: NA
CDR3: CASSNRGLSEQYF
DNA: TGTGCCAGCAGTAACAGGGGGCTCTCGGAGCAGTACTTC

V: TRBV29-1
length: 11
D: NA
J: TRBJ2-3
size: NA
CDR3: CSVPRGNTQYF
DNA: TGCAGCGTTCCCAGGGGCAATACGCAGTATTTT

V: TRBV18
length: 14
D: NA
J: TRBJ2-3
size: NA
CDR3: CASSPPQGPDTQYF
DNA: TGTGCCAGCTCACCACCCCAGGGCCCAGATACGCAGTATTTT

V: TRBV11-2
length: 12
D: NA
J: TRBJ2-7
size: NA
CDR3: CASSQSSNEQYF
DNA: TGTGCCAGCAGCCAATCTAGCAACGAGCAGTACTTC

V: TRBV30
length: 17
D: TRBD2
J: TRBJ2-1
size: NA
CDR3: CAWSGLAGGRSDNEQFF
DNA: TGTGCCTGGAGTGGACTAGCGGGGGGAAGGTCCGACAATGAGCAGTTCTTC

V: TRBV9
length: 15
D: TRBD1
J: TRBJ2-7
size: NA
CDR3: CASSVGGRGPYEQYF
DNA: TGTGCCAGCAGCGTAGGTGGCAGGGGGCCCTACGAGCAGTACTTC

V: TRBV6-5
length: 13
D: NA
J: TRBJ2-5
size: NA
CDR3: CASSYDRQETQYF
DNA: TGTGCCAGCAGTTACGACAGACAAGAGACCCAGTACTTC

V: TRBV6-5
length: 16
D: TRBD2
J: TRBJ2-7
size: NA
CDR3: CASSSGAGGSLHEQYF
DNA: TGTGCCAGCAGTTCCGGAGCGGGAGGGTCCCTCCACGAGCAGTACTTC

V: TRBV7-9
length: 14
D: TRBD2
J: TRBJ2-2
size: NA
CDR3: CASSFGLGTGELFF
DNA: TGTGCCAGCAGTTTTGGACTAGGCACCGGGGAGCTGTTTTTT

V: TRBV10-2
length: 15
D: NA
J: TRBJ2-1
size: NA
CDR3: CASSESRTHSNEQFF
DNA: TGCGCCAGCAGTGAGTCCAGGACTCACTCTAATGAGCAGTTCTTC

V: TRBV19
length: 15
D: NA
J: TRBJ2-1
size: NA
CDR3: CASSIGGADFNEQFF
DNA: TGTGCCAGTAGTATCGGCGGGGCTGACTTCAATGAGCAGTTCTTC

V: TRBV5-8
length: 15
D: TRBD2
J: TRBJ2-5
size: NA
CDR3: CASSFLAGGSQTQYF
DNA: TGTGCCAGCAGCTTTCTAGCGGGAGGATCTCAGACCCAGTACTTC

V: TRBV7-8
length: 16
D: NA
J: TRBJ1-2
size: NA
CDR3: CASSFRSGPGDYGYTF
DNA: TGTGCCAGCAGCTTTAGGTCAGGGCCTGGTGACTATGGCTACACCTTC